The rows below give T cell receptor beta chains drawn from one sample of a study of blood T cell repertoires in COVID-19. Produced via immunoSEQ multiplex PCR; TCRdb's table is partial and in-frame only. The sample consists of some 99,000 clones, about nine tenths of them appearing once. Input material: peripheral blood. The receptor set was obtained from a human donor in a cohort sampled during active COVID-19. Both conserved end residues are part of each CDR3. The D gene is left open where the match is weak. Size values are once, few and many counts, or a class for expanded clones, and some rows have none.

d_gene: TRBD1; v_gene: TRBV11-2; j_gene: TRBJ1-1; abundance: NA; CDR3nt: TGTGCCAGCAGCCCAGGACAGGGTGGCACTGAAGCTTTCTTT; CDR3aa: CASSPGQGGTEAFF
d_gene: NA; v_gene: TRBV9; j_gene: TRBJ2-7; abundance: NA; CDR3nt: TGTGCCAGCAGCAAAGAGGAGCGGACCTACGAGCAGTACTTC; CDR3aa: CASSKEERTYEQYF
d_gene: NA; v_gene: TRBV9; j_gene: TRBJ2-1; abundance: NA; CDR3nt: TGTGCCAGCAGCGTAGTTAGTGGGACTTCCCCCCAGTTCTTC; CDR3aa: CASSVVSGTSPQFF
d_gene: TRBD1; v_gene: TRBV6-5; j_gene: TRBJ1-2; abundance: NA; CDR3nt: TGTGCCAGCAGGAGGACAGGGGTAGTACGAGGCTACACCTTC; CDR3aa: CASRRTGVVRGYTF
d_gene: NA; v_gene: TRBV7-9; j_gene: TRBJ2-2; abundance: once; CDR3nt: TGTGCCAGCAGCCCGACAGTCCCCGGGGAGCTGTTTTTT; CDR3aa: CASSPTVPGELFF
d_gene: TRBD1; v_gene: TRBV11-2; j_gene: TRBJ2-1; abundance: once; CDR3nt: TGTGCCAGCAGCTTACAGGGACAGGGTGCCAATGAGCAGTTCTTC; CDR3aa: CASSLQGQGANEQFF
d_gene: TRBD1; v_gene: TRBV11-3; j_gene: TRBJ2-1; abundance: NA; CDR3nt: TGTGCCAGCAGCTTAGATAAAGGGGGCCGGAATGAGCAGTTCTTC; CDR3aa: CASSLDKGGRNEQFF
d_gene: TRBD1; v_gene: TRBV10-3; j_gene: TRBJ2-2; abundance: NA; CDR3nt: TGTGCCATCAGGACAGGGGGTACCGGGGAGCTGTTTTTT; CDR3aa: CAIRTGGTGELFF
d_gene: NA; v_gene: TRBV5-1; j_gene: TRBJ1-1; abundance: NA; CDR3nt: TGCGCCAGCAGCTTGGGAGCCTACGAAGCTTTCTTT; CDR3aa: CASSLGAYEAFF
d_gene: NA; v_gene: TRBV9; j_gene: TRBJ2-7; abundance: NA; CDR3nt: TGTGCCAGCAGCCCTAGGAGTAGCTACGACGAGCAGTACTTC; CDR3aa: CASSPRSSYDEQYF
d_gene: NA; v_gene: TRBV5-1; j_gene: TRBJ2-6; abundance: once; CDR3nt: TGCGCCAGCAGCTCCTTACCCCCAGCCGGGACAGCCAACGTCCTGACTTTC; CDR3aa: CASSSLPPAGTANVLTF
d_gene: TRBD1; v_gene: TRBV3-1/TRBV3-2; j_gene: TRBJ2-1; abundance: once; CDR3nt: TGTGCCAGCAGCCAAGATCAGGCAGGGGGCTACAATGAGCAGTTCTTC; CDR3aa: CASSQDQAGGYNEQFF
d_gene: TRBD2; v_gene: TRBV18; j_gene: TRBJ2-1; abundance: NA; CDR3nt: TGTGCCAGCTCACCACGGCTAGCGGCCTCCTACAATGAGCAGTTCTTC; CDR3aa: CASSPRLAASYNEQFF
d_gene: TRBD2; v_gene: TRBV5-1; j_gene: TRBJ2-3; abundance: once; CDR3nt: TGCGCCAGCAGCTTGGGTCCGAGCGGGAGAGGGTCAGATACGCAGTATTTT; CDR3aa: CASSLGPSGRGSDTQYF
d_gene: TRBD2; v_gene: TRBV24-1; j_gene: TRBJ2-1; abundance: NA; CDR3nt: TGTGCCACCAGTGATCGCCGACTAGCGGGTGGACGGGATGAGCAGTTCTTC; CDR3aa: CATSDRRLAGGRDEQFF
d_gene: TRBD1; v_gene: TRBV4-2; j_gene: TRBJ1-6; abundance: few; CDR3nt: TGTGCCAGCAGCCGCTCAGGGGACAGTAGACCTAATTCACCCCTCCACTTT; CDR3aa: CASSRSGDSRPNSPLHF
d_gene: TRBD1; v_gene: TRBV6-2/TRBV6-3; j_gene: TRBJ2-2; abundance: NA; CDR3nt: TGTGCCAGCAGTACTCCAAGGACAGGGAACACCGGGGAGCTGTTTTTT; CDR3aa: CASSTPRTGNTGELFF
d_gene: TRBD2; v_gene: TRBV19; j_gene: TRBJ2-7; abundance: NA; CDR3nt: TGTGCCAGTAGTCCGCGGGGGACCTACGAGCAGTACTTC; CDR3aa: CASSPRGTYEQYF
d_gene: TRBD1; v_gene: TRBV27; j_gene: TRBJ2-7; abundance: NA; CDR3nt: TGTGCCAGCAGTTTGCAGACAGGGTCCTACGAGCAGTACTTC; CDR3aa: CASSLQTGSYEQYF
d_gene: NA; v_gene: TRBV7-9; j_gene: TRBJ2-5; abundance: NA; CDR3nt: TGTGCCAGCAGCTTAGCCGCGGATCAAGAGACCCAGTACTTC; CDR3aa: CASSLAADQETQYF
d_gene: NA; v_gene: TRBV21-1; j_gene: TRBJ1-1; abundance: NA; CDR3nt: TGTGCCAGCAGCGTATGGCAGGACAGGGGATCCACTGAAGCTTTCTTT; CDR3aa: CASSVWQDRGSTEAFF
d_gene: TRBD1; v_gene: TRBV19; j_gene: TRBJ1-5; abundance: NA; CDR3nt: TGTGCCAGTAGCGTCCGGGGGACAGGGGGATATAGCAATCAGCCCCAGCATTTT; CDR3aa: CASSVRGTGGYSNQPQHF
d_gene: NA; v_gene: TRBV7-3; j_gene: TRBJ2-1; abundance: NA; CDR3nt: TGTGCCAGCAGCTTACTCAGGACAGACTCCTACAATGAGCAGTTCTTC; CDR3aa: CASSLLRTDSYNEQFF
d_gene: NA; v_gene: TRBV28; j_gene: TRBJ1-5; abundance: NA; CDR3nt: TGTGCCAGCAGTCCCCACCAAGGGGTTGGTTTGGATCAGCCCCAGCATTTT; CDR3aa: CASSPHQGVGLDQPQHF
d_gene: NA; v_gene: TRBV3-1/TRBV3-2; j_gene: TRBJ2-3; abundance: NA; CDR3nt: TGTGCCAGCAGCCAAGGAAGGCGGTGGTCGCAGTATTTT; CDR3aa: CASSQGRRWSQYF
d_gene: NA; v_gene: TRBV25-1; j_gene: TRBJ2-3; abundance: once; CDR3nt: TGTGCCAGCAGTGACGACACCTCGGGAGGCACAGATACGCAGTATTTT; CDR3aa: CASSDDTSGGTDTQYF
d_gene: TRBD1; v_gene: TRBV12-3/TRBV12-4; j_gene: TRBJ2-5; abundance: NA; CDR3nt: TGTGCCAGCACCCCGGGACAGGGAGGGACCCAGTACTTC; CDR3aa: CASTPGQGGTQYF
d_gene: TRBD2; v_gene: TRBV15; j_gene: TRBJ2-4; abundance: once; CDR3nt: TGTGCCACCAGGCCTCCAACTAGCGGAGACAAAAACATTCAGTACTTC; CDR3aa: CATRPPTSGDKNIQYF
d_gene: NA; v_gene: TRBV6-1; j_gene: TRBJ1-1; abundance: NA; CDR3nt: TGTGCCAGCAGTGAAACAGGTTACACTGAAGCTTTCTTT; CDR3aa: CASSETGYTEAFF
d_gene: NA; v_gene: TRBV19; j_gene: TRBJ1-5; abundance: few; CDR3nt: TGTGCCAGTAGTGCCTCCTCACACGGGGAGCCCCAGCATTTT; CDR3aa: CASSASSHGEPQHF
d_gene: TRBD2; v_gene: TRBV5-1; j_gene: TRBJ2-3; abundance: NA; CDR3nt: TGCGCCAGCAGCTTGTCGGCCCTAGCGGGGGGACGCACAGATACGCAGTATTTT; CDR3aa: CASSLSALAGGRTDTQYF
d_gene: NA; v_gene: TRBV27; j_gene: TRBJ2-3; abundance: NA; CDR3nt: TGTGCCAGCAGTCACAACGGGGGAAGCACAGATACGCAGTATTTT; CDR3aa: CASSHNGGSTDTQYF
d_gene: TRBD1; v_gene: TRBV3-1/TRBV3-2; j_gene: TRBJ2-7; abundance: NA; CDR3nt: TGTGCCAGCAGCTTAAGGACAGGGGGAACCTACGAGCAGTACTTC; CDR3aa: CASSLRTGGTYEQYF
d_gene: NA; v_gene: TRBV7-8; j_gene: TRBJ2-7; abundance: NA; CDR3nt: TGTGCCAGCAGCTTAGGGCTTTCCTACGAGCAGTACTTC; CDR3aa: CASSLGLSYEQYF
d_gene: NA; v_gene: TRBV7-2; j_gene: TRBJ2-7; abundance: NA; CDR3nt: TGTGCCAGCAGCTTTCACAGGGACTACGAGCAGTACTTC; CDR3aa: CASSFHRDYEQYF
d_gene: NA; v_gene: TRBV7-9; j_gene: TRBJ2-2; abundance: once; CDR3nt: TGTGCCAGCAGCCCTATTACAGAGAACACCGGGGAGCTGTTTTTT; CDR3aa: CASSPITENTGELFF
d_gene: TRBD2; v_gene: TRBV7-3; j_gene: TRBJ2-2; abundance: NA; CDR3nt: TGTGCCAGCAGCCCCCTCGGGCCTAGCGGAAACACCGGGGAGCTGTTTTTT; CDR3aa: CASSPLGPSGNTGELFF
d_gene: TRBD2; v_gene: TRBV4-3; j_gene: TRBJ2-1; abundance: NA; CDR3nt: TGCGCCAGCAGGTTCCTAGCGGGAGGGCCCAATGAGCAGTTCTTC; CDR3aa: CASRFLAGGPNEQFF
d_gene: TRBD1; v_gene: TRBV3-1/TRBV3-2; j_gene: TRBJ1-1; abundance: few; CDR3nt: TGTGCCAGCAGCCGGACAGGTGAAGCTTTCTTT; CDR3aa: CASSRTGEAFF
d_gene: TRBD2; v_gene: TRBV25-1; j_gene: TRBJ2-7; abundance: NA; CDR3nt: TGTGCCAGCAGTGAAGGGGGGGGGACCTACGAGCAGTACTTC; CDR3aa: CASSEGGGTYEQYF
d_gene: TRBD1; v_gene: TRBV28; j_gene: TRBJ1-2; abundance: few; CDR3nt: TGTGCCAGCAGTTCCGGGACAGGGCCTAACTATGGCTACACCTTC; CDR3aa: CASSSGTGPNYGYTF
d_gene: NA; v_gene: TRBV6-5; j_gene: TRBJ1-2; abundance: NA; CDR3nt: TGTGCCAGCACTAAAACAGGTTCTGGGAACTATGGCTACACCTTC; CDR3aa: CASTKTGSGNYGYTF
d_gene: NA; v_gene: TRBV2; j_gene: TRBJ2-7; abundance: NA; CDR3nt: TGTGCCAGCAGGGTACACCACGAGCAGTACTTC; CDR3aa: CASRVHHEQYF
d_gene: NA; v_gene: TRBV19; j_gene: TRBJ1-6; abundance: once; CDR3nt: TGTGCCAGTAGTACGCAGGGTGCGGGACCGAATTCACCCCTCCACTTT; CDR3aa: CASSTQGAGPNSPLHF
d_gene: NA; v_gene: TRBV12-5; j_gene: TRBJ2-2; abundance: NA; CDR3nt: TGTGCTAGTGGTTCACAGGAATCCGGGGAGCTGTTTTTT; CDR3aa: CASGSQESGELFF
d_gene: TRBD1; v_gene: TRBV24-1; j_gene: TRBJ2-1; abundance: NA; CDR3nt: TGTGCCACCAGTGTTGAGGGGGCGCTATCCTACAATGAGCAGTTCTTC; CDR3aa: CATSVEGALSYNEQFF
d_gene: TRBD1; v_gene: TRBV27; j_gene: TRBJ1-4; abundance: once; CDR3nt: TGTGCCAGCAGTCCGCTCGGGACAGGGGGTGGTGGTAATGAAAAACTGTTTTTT; CDR3aa: CASSPLGTGGGGNEKLFF
d_gene: TRBD1; v_gene: TRBV27; j_gene: TRBJ1-2; abundance: NA; CDR3nt: TGTGCCAGCAGTCCCGCGGACAGGGACTATGGCTACACCTTC; CDR3aa: CASSPADRDYGYTF
d_gene: TRBD1; v_gene: TRBV5-4; j_gene: TRBJ1-4; abundance: NA; CDR3nt: TGTGCCAGCAGTACTAGTCCCGGGACAGGTTCAACAACTAATGAAAAACTGTTTTTT; CDR3aa: CASSTSPGTGSTTNEKLFF
d_gene: NA; v_gene: TRBV2; j_gene: TRBJ1-2; abundance: NA; CDR3nt: TGTGCCAGCAGTGACAGGGCCTATGGCTACACCTTC; CDR3aa: CASSDRAYGYTF
d_gene: TRBD2; v_gene: TRBV7-6; j_gene: TRBJ2-7; abundance: NA; CDR3nt: TGTGCCAGCAGCTTTCGACTAGCGGGAGGGCCGGGGCCCTACGAGCAGTACTTC; CDR3aa: CASSFRLAGGPGPYEQYF